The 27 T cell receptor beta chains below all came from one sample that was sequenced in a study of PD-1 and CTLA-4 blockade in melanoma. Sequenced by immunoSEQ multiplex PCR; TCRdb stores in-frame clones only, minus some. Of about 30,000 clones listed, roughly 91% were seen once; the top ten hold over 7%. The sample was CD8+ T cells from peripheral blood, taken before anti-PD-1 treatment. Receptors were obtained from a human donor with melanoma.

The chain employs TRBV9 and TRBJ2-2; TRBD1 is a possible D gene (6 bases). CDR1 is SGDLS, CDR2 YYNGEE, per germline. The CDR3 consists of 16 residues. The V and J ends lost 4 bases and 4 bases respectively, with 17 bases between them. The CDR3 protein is CASSPYRDRSTGELFF. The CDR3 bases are TGTGCCAGCAGCCCCTACAGGGATCGAAGCACCGGGGAGCTGTTTTTT.

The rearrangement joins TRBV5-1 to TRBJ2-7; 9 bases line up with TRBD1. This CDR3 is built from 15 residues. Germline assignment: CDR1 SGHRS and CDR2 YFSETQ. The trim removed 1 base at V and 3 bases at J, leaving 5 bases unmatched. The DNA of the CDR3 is TGCGCCAGCAGCTTGACGGACAGGGGTAACTACGAGCAGTACTTC. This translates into CASSLTDRGNYEQYF.

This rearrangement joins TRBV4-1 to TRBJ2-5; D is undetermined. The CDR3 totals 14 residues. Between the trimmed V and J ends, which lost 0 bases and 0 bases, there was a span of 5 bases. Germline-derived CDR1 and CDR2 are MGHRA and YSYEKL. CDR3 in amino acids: CASSQDQNQETQYF. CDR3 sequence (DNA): TGCGCCAGCAGCCAAGATCAGAACCAAGAGACCCAGTACTTC.

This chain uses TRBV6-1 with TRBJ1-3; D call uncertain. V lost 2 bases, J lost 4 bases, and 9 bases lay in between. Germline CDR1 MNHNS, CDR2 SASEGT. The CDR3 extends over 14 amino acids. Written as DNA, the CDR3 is TGTGCCAGCAGTGAATGGGGATCCGGAAACACCATATATTTT. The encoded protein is CASSEWGSGNTIYF.

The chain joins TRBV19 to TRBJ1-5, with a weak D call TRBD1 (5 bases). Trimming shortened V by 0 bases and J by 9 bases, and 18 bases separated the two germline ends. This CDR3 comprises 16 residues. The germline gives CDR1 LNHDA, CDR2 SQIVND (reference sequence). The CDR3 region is CASSIDRGGEEAPQHF. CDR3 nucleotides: TGTGCCAGTAGTATAGATCGAGGAGGGGAGGAGGCGCCCCAGCATTTT. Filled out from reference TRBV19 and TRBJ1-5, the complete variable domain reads DGGITQSPKYLFRKEGQNVTLSCEQNLNHDAMYWYRQDPGQGLRLIYYSQIVNDFQKGDIAEGYSVSREKKESFPLTVTSAQKNPTAFYLCASSIDRGGEEAPQHFGDGTRLSIL.

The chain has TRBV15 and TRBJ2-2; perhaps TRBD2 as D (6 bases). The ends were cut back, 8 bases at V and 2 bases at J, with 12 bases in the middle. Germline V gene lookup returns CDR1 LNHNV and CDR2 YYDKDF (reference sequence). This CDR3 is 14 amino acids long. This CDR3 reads CATLDSGNTGELFF. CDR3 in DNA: TGTGCCACCCTGGATAGCGGAAACACCGGGGAGCTGTTTTTT.

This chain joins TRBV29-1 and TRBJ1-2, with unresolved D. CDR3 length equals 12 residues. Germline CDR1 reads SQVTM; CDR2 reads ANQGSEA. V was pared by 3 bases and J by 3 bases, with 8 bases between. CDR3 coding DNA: TGCAGCGTTGAGCAGGCATACTATGGCTACACCTTC. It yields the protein CSVEQAYYGYTF.

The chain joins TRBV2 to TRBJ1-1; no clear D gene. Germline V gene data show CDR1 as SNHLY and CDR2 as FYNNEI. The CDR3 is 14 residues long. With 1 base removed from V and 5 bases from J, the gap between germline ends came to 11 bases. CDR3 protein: CASSEVGPATEAFF. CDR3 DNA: TGTGCCAGCAGTGAAGTTGGGCCAGCAACTGAAGCTTTCTTT.

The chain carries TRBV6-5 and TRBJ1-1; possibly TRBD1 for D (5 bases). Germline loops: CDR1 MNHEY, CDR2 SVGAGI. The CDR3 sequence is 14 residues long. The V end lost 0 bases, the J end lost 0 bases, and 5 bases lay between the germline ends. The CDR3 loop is CASSYSTVNTEAFF. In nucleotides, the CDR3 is TGTGCCAGCAGTTACTCGACAGTGAACACTGAAGCTTTCTTT.

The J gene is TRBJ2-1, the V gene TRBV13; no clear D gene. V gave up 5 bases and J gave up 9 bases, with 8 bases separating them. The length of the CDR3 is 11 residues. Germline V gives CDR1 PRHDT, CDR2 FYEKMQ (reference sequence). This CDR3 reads CASSPSTEQFF. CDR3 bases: TGTGCCAGCAGCCCGAGCACTGAGCAGTTCTTC.

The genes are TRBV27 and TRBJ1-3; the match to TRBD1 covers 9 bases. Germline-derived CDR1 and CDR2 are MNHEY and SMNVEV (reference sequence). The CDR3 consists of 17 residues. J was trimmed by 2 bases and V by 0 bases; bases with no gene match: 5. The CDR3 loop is CASSLSWTGAAGNTIYF. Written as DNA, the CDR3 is TGTGCCAGCAGTTTATCGTGGACAGGGGCGGCTGGAAACACCATATATTTT.

CDR3 sequence (DNA): TGTGCCAGCAGCTTATCAGGCGGAGCCGGCTCCGAGCAGTACTTC. Its protein product is CASSLSGGAGSEQYF. This chain uses TRBV7-3 with TRBJ2-7, with D unresolved. This CDR3 is 15 amino acids long. Germline V lookup: CDR1 SGHTA, CDR2 FQGTGA. Trimming stripped 2 bases from V and 6 bases from J, with 17 bases between.

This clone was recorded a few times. The CDR3 reads CATSGFYGYTF. CDR3 nucleotides: TGTGCCACCTCAGGGTTCTATGGCTACACCTTC. V and J are TRBV19 and TRBJ1-2; tentatively, D is TRBD1 (5 bases). The CDR3 is 11 residues long. V was cut by 10 bases and J by 4 bases, with 10 bases left in between. Per the germline V gene, CDR1 is LNHDA and CDR2 is SQIVND (reference sequence).

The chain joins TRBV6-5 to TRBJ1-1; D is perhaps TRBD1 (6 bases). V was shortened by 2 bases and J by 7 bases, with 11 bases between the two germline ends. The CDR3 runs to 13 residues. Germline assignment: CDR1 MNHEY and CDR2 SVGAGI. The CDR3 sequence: CASSYTYRDEAFF. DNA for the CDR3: TGTGCCAGCAGTTACACCTACAGGGATGAAGCTTTCTTT.

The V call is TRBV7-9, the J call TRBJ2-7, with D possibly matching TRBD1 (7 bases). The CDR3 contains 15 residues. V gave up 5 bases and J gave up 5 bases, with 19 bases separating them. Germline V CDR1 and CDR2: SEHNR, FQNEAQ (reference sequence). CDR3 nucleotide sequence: TGTGCCAGCAGCCCCCAGGAGGGCAGGGGGGACGAGCAGTACTTC. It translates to CASSPQEGRGDEQYF.

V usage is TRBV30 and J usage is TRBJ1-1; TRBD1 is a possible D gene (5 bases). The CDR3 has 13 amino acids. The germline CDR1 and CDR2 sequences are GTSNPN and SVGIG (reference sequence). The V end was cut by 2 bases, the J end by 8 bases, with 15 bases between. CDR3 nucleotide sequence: TGTGCCTGGAGTTCCGGTGGGGCCTTGGAAGCTTTCTTT. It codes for CAWSSGGALEAFF.

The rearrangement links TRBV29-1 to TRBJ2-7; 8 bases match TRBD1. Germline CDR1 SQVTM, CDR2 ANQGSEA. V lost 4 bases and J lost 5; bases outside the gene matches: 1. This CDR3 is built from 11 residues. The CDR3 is CSVATGDEQYF. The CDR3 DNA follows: TGCAGCGTTGCGACAGGGGACGAGCAGTACTTC.

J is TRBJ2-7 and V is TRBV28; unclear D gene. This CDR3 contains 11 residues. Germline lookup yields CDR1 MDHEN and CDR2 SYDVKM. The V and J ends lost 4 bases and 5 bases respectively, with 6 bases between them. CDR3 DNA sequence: TGTGCCAGCAGTTCCCCCCACGAGCAGTACTTC. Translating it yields CASSSPHEQYF.

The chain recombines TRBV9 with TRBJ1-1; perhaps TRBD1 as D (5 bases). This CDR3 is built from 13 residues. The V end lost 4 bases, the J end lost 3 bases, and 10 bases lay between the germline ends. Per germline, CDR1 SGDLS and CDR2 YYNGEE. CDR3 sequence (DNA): TGTGCCAGCAGCAGGGGCCCGGACACTGAAGCTTTCTTT. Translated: CASSRGPDTEAFF.

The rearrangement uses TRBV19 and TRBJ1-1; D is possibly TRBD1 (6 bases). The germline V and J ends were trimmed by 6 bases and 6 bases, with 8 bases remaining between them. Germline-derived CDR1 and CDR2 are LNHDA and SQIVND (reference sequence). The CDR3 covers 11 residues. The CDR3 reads CASSRGSEAFF. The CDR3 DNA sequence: TGTGCCAGTAGCAGGGGATCTGAAGCTTTCTTT.

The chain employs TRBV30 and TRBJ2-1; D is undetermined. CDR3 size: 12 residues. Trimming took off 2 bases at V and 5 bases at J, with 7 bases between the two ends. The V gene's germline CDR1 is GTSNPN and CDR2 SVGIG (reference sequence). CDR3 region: CAWSIVHNEQFF. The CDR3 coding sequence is TGTGCCTGGAGTATTGTCCACAATGAGCAGTTCTTC.

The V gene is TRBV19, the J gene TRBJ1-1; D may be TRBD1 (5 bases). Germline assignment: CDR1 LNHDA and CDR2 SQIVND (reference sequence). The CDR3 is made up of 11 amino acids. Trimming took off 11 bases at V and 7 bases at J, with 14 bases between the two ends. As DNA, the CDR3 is TGTGCCTCAAGGGGTGGCATTGAAGCTTTCTTT. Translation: CASRGGIEAFF.

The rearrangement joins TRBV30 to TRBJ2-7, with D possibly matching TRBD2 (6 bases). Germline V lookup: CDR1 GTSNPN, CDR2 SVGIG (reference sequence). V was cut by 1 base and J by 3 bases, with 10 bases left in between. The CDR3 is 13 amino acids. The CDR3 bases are TGTGCCTGGAGTGGGGGGGACGGCTACGAGCAGTACTTC. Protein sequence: CAWSGGDGYEQYF.

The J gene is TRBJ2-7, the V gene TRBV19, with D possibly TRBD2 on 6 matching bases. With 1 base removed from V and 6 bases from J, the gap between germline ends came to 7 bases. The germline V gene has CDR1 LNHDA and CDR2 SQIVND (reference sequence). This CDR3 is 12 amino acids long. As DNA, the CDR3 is TGTGCCAGTAGTATAGCGGAGGGCGAGCAGTACTTC. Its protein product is CASSIAEGEQYF.

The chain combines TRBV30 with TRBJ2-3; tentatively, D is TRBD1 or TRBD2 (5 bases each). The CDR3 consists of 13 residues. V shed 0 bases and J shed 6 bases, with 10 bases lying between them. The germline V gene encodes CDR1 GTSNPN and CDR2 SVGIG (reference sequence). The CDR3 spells CAWSVGDGDTQYF. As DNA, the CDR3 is TGTGCCTGGAGTGTTGGGGACGGCGATACGCAGTATTTT.

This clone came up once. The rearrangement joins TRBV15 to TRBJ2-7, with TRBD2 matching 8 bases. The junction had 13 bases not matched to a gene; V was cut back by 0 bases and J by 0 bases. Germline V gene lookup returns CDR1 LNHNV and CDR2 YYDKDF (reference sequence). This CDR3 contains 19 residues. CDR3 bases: TGTGCCACCAGCAGAGAACCCCCGAGGTCCAGCGGGAGCTCCTACGAGCAGTACTTC. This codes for CATSREPPRSSGSSYEQYF. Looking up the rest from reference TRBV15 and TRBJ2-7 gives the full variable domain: DAMVIQNPRYQVTQFGKPVTLSCSQTLNHNVMYWYQQKSSQAPKLLFHYYDKDFNNEADTPDNFQSRRPNTSFCFLDIRSPGLGDTAMYLCATSREPPRSSGSSYEQYFGPGTRLTVT.

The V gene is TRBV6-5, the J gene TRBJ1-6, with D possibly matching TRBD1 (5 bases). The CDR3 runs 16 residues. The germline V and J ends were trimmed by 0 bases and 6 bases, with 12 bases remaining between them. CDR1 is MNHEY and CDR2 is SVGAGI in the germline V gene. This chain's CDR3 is CASSYSDGTGNSPLHF. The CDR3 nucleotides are TGTGCCAGCAGTTACTCCGACGGGACGGGTAATTCACCCCTCCACTTT.